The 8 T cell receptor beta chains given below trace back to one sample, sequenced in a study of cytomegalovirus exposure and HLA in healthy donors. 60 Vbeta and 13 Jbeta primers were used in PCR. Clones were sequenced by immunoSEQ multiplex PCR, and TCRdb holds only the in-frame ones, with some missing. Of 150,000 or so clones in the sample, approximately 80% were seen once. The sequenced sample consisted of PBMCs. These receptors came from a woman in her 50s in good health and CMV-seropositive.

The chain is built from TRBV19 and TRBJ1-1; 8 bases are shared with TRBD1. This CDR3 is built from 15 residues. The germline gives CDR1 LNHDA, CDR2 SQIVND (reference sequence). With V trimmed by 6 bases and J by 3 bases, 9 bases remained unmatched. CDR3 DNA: TGTGCCAGTAGCGACGGACAGGGTGGTTACACTGAAGCTTTCTTT. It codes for CASSDGQGGYTEAFF.

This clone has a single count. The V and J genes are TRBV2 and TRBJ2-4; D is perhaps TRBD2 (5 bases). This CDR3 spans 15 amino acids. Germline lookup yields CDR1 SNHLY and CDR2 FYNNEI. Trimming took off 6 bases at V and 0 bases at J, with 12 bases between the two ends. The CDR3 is CASRPDSLAKNIQYF. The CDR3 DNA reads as TGTGCCAGCAGACCGGACTCACTAGCCAAAAACATTCAGTACTTC. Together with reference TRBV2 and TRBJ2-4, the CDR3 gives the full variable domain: EPEVTQTPSHQVTQMGQEVILRCVPISNHLYFYWYRQILGQKVEFLVSFYNNEISEKSEIFDDQFSVERPDGSNFTLKIRSTKLEDSAMYFCASRPDSLAKNIQYFGAGTRLSVL.

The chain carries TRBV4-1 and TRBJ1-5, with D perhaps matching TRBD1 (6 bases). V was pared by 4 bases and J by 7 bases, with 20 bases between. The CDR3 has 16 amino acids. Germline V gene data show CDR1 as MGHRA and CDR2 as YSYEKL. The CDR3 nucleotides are TGCGCCAGCAGCCCTTCTTGGACAGCGCCCGGACAGCCCCAGCATTTT. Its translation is CASSPSWTAPGQPQHF.

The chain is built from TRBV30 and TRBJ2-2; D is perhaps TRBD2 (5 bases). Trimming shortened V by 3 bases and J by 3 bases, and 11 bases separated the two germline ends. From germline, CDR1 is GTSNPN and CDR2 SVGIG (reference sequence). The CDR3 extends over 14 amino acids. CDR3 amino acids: CAWRSRDYTGELFF. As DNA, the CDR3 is TGTGCCTGGAGATCCCGGGATTACACCGGGGAGCTGTTTTTT. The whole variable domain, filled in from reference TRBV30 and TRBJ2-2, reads SQTIHQWPATLVQPVGSPLSLECTVEGTSNPNLYWYRQAAGRGLQLLFYSVGIGQISSEVPQNLSASRPQDRQFILSSKKLLLSDSGFYLCAWRSRDYTGELFFGEGSRLTVL.

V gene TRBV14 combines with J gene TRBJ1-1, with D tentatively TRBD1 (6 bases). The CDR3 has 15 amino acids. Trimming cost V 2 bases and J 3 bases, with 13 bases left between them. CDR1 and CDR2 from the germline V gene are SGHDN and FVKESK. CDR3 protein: CASSQRTGKYTEAFF. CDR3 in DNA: TGTGCCAGCAGCCAAAGAACAGGGAAGTACACTGAAGCTTTCTTT.

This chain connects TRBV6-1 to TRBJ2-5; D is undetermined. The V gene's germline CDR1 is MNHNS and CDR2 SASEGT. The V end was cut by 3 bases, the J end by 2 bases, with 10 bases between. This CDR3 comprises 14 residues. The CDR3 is CASSEYSIQETQYF. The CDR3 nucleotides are TGTGCCAGCAGTGAGTACTCGATACAAGAGACCCAGTACTTC.

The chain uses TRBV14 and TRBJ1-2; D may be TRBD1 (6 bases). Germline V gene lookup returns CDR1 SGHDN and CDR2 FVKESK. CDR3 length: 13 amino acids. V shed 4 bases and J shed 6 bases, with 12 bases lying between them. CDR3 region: CASSLGKGDGYTF. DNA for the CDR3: TGTGCCAGCAGCCTTGGGAAGGGGGATGGCTACACCTTC.

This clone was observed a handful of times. The CDR3 nucleotides read TGTGCCATCAGTGGGACACTCAGCTCCTACGAGCAGTACTTC. This gives the protein CAISGTLSSYEQYF. The rearrangement links TRBV10-3 to TRBJ2-7, with D perhaps TRBD1 (5 bases). This CDR3 is 14 amino acids long. Germline CDR1 and CDR2: ENHRY and SYGVKD. V was clipped by 4 bases and J by 0 bases, with 10 bases between them.